These 6 T cell receptor beta chains were sequenced from one sample in a study of blood T cell repertoires in COVID-19. The repertoire was sequenced with immunoSEQ multiplex PCR; TCRdb's copy has only in-frame clones and lacks some. In the table there are 60,000 to 75,000 clones, 88% of which are singletons. Specimen: peripheral blood. The receptors derive from a human donor in a cohort sampled during active COVID-19.

This clone was seen once. V is TRBV7-9 and J is TRBJ1-4, with 7 bases lining up with TRBD1. The CDR3 has 14 residues. Germline CDR1 reads SEHNR; CDR2 reads FQNEAQ (reference sequence). V was clipped by 5 bases and J by 8 bases; unmatched bases: 8. CDR3 amino acids: CASSEGAQGEKLFF. In DNA, the CDR3 is TGTGCCAGCAGCGAGGGGGCGCAAGGGGAAAAACTGTTTTTT.

In nucleotides, the CDR3 is TGTGCCAGCAGTCAGGGGGCAGGGGGCTACGAGCAGTACTTC. As protein: CASSQGAGGYEQYF. V is TRBV27 and J is TRBJ2-7; 8 bases are shared with TRBD1. V trimming: 5 bases; J trimming: 3 bases; junction bases outside the gene matches: 6. Germline CDR1 and CDR2: MNHEY and SMNVEV (reference sequence). The CDR3 spans 14 residues.

The chain uses TRBV18 and TRBJ1-2; the match to TRBD1 covers 7 bases. Trimming at V came to 6 bases and at J to 4 bases, leaving 5 bases not matched to a gene. There are 13 residues in the CDR3. Germline assignment: CDR1 KGHSH and CDR2 LQKENI. This CDR3 is CASSPGQIYGYTF. CDR3 in DNA: TGTGCCAGCTCCCCGGGACAGATCTATGGCTACACCTTC.

The rearrangement joins TRBV4-2 to TRBJ1-6, with D possibly TRBD1 on 5 matching bases. V gave up 0 bases and J gave up 9 bases, with 12 bases separating them. The CDR3 loop spans 15 amino acids. Germline V CDR1 and CDR2: LGHNA, YNFKEQ. The DNA of the CDR3 is TGTGCCAGCAGCCAAGATTTGGGGACTAGTTCACCCCTCCACTTT. This codes for CASSQDLGTSSPLHF.

The genes are TRBV7-9 and TRBJ1-5, with a possible D match to TRBD1 (6 bases). The V end was cut by 3 bases, the J end by 8 bases, with 11 bases between. The CDR3 contains 13 residues. From germline, CDR1 is SEHNR and CDR2 FQNEAQ (reference sequence). In DNA, the CDR3 is TGTGCCAGCAGCTTGCAGGGGACAAAGCCCCAGCATTTT. Translated, it gives CASSLQGTKPQHF.

The V gene is TRBV7-2, the J gene TRBJ2-3, with D perhaps matching TRBD1 (5 bases). CDR3 length: 16 residues. Germline CDR1 and CDR2: SGHTA and FQGNSA. V was cut by 8 bases and J by 0 bases, with 18 bases left in between. The chain's CDR3 is CASGRQGLTSTDTQYF. The CDR3 DNA sequence: TGTGCCAGCGGCCGGCAGGGATTAACTAGCACAGATACGCAGTATTTT.